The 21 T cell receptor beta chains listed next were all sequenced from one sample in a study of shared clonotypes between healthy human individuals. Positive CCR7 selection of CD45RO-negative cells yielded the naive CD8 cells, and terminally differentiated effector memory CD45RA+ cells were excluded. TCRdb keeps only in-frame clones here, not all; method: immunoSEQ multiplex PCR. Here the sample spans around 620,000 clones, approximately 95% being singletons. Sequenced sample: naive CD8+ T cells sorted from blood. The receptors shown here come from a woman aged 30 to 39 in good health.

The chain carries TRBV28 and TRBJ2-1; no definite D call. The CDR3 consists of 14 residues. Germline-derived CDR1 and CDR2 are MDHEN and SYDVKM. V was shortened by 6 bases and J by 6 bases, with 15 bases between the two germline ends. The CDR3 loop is CASRTLPSFNEQFF. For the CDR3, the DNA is TGTGCCAGCAGAACCCTCCCTAGTTTCAATGAGCAGTTCTTC.

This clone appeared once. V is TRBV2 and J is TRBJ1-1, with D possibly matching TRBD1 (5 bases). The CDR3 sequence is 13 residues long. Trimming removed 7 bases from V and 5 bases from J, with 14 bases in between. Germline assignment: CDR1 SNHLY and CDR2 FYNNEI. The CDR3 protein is CASILGGGTEAFF. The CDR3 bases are TGTGCCAGCATCCTGGGGGGGGGTACTGAAGCTTTCTTT.

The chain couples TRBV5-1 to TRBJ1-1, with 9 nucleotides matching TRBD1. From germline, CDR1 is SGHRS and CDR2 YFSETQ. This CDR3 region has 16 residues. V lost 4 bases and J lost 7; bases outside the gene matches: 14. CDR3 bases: TGCGCCAGCAGCATAACTCCCACAGGGGGCGCGGTTGAAGCTTTCTTT. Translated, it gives CASSITPTGGAVEAFF.

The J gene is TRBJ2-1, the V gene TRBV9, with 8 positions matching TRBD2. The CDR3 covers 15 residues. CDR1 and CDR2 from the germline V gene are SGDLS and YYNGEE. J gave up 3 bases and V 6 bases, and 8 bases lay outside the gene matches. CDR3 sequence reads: CASTRGGGGYNEQFF. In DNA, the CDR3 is TGTGCCAGCACCCGGGGGGGTGGAGGCTACAATGAGCAGTTCTTC. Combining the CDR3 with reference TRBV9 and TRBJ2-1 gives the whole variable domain DSGVTQTPKHLITATGQRVTLRCSPRSGDLSVYWYQQSLDQGLQFLIQYYNGEERAKGNILERFSAQQFPDLHSELNLSSLELGDSALYFCASTRGGGGYNEQFFGPGTRLTVL.

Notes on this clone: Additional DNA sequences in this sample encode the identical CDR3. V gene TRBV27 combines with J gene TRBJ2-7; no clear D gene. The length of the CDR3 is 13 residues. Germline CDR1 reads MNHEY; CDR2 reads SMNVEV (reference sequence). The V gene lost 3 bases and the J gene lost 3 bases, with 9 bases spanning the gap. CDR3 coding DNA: TGTGCCAGCAGTTTTGACGTTGGCTACGAGCAGTACTTC. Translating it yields CASSFDVGYEQYF.

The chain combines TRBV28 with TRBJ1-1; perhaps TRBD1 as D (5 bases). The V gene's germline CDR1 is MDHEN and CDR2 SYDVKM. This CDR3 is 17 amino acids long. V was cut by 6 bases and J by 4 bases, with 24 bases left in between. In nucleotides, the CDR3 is TGTGCCAGCAGCTCCGGTTGGGGCAGGGCCCTTAGCACTGAAGCTTTCTTT. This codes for CASSSGWGRALSTEAFF.

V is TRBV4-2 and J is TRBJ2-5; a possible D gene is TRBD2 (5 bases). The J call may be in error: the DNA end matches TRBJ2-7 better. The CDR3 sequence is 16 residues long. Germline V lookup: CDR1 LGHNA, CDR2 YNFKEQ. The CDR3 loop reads CASSQVPPGLKYEQYF. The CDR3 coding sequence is TGTGCCAGCAGCCAAGTCCCCCCCGGACTGAAGTACGAGCAGTACTTC.

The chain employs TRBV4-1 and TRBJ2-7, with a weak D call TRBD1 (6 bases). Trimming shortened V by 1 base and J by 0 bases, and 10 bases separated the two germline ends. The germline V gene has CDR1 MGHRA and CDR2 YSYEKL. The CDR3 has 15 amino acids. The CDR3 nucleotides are TGCGCCAGCAGCCAAGTTCAGGGGTCCTCCTACGAGCAGTACTTC. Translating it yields CASSQVQGSSYEQYF.

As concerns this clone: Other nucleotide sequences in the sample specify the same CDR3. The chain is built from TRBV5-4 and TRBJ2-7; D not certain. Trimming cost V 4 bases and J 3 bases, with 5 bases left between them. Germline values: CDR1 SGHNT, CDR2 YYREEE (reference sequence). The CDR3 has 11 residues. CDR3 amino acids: CASSNNYEQYF. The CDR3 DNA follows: TGTGCCAGCAGCAATAACTACGAGCAGTACTTC.

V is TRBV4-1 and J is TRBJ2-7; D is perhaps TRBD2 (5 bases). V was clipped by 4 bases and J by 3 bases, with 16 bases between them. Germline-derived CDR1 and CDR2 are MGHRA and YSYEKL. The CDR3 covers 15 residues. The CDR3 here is CASSPSTGSGYEQYF. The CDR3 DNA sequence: TGCGCCAGCAGCCCCTCAACGGGATCGGGCTACGAGCAGTACTTC.

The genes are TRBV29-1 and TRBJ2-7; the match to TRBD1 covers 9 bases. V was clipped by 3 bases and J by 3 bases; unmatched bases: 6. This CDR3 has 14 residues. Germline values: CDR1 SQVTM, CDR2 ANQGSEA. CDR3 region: CSVESGQGFYEQYF. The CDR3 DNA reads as TGCAGCGTTGAGTCGGGACAGGGTTTCTACGAGCAGTACTTC.

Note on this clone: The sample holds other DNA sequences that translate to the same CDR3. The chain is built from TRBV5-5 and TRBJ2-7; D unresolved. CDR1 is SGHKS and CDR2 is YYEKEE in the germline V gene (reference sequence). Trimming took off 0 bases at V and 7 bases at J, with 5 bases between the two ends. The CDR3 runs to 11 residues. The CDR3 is CASSLGLEQYF. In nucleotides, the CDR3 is TGTGCCAGCAGCTTGGGTTTGGAGCAGTACTTC.

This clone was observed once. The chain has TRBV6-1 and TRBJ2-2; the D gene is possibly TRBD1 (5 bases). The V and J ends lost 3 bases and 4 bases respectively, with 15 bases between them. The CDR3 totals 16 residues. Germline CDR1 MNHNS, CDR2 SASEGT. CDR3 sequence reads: CASSEIDRGPTGELFF. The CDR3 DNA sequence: TGTGCCAGCAGTGAGATCGATAGGGGTCCCACCGGGGAGCTGTTTTTT.

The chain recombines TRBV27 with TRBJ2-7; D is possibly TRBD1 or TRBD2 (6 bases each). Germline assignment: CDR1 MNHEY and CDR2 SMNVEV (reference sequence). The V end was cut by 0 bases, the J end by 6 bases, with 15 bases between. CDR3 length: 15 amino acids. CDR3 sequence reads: CASSLSDSQGLEQYF. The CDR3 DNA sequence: TGTGCCAGCAGTTTATCGGACTCACAGGGACTCGAGCAGTACTTC.

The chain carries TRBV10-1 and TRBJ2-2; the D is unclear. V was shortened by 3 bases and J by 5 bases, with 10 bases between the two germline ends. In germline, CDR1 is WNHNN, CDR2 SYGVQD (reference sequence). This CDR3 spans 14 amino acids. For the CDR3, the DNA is TGCGCCAGCAGTGATCTATCAGGAACCGGGGAGCTGTTTTTT. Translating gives CASSDLSGTGELFF.

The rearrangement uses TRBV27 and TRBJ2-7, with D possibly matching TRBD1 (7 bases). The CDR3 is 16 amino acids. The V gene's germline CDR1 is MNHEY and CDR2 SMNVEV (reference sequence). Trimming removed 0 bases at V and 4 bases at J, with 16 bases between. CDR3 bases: TGTGCCAGCAGTTTATCCAGGGGGGTAGTCACGTACGAGCAGTACTTC. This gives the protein CASSLSRGVVTYEQYF.

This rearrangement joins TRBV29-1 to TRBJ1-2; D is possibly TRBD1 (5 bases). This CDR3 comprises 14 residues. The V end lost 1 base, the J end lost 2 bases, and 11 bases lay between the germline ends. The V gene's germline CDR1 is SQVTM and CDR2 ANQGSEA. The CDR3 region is CSVEGGVPNYGYTF. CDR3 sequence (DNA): TGCAGCGTTGAAGGGGGCGTCCCGAACTATGGCTACACCTTC.

Here the CDR3 DNA reads TGTGCCAGCAGTGACGTAGGATGGTCACCCCTCCACTTT. Its protein is CASSDVGWSPLHF. The gene calls are TRBV6-5 and TRBJ1-6; D not resolved. Germline CDR1 is MNHEY and CDR2 is SVGAGI. Trimming shortened V by 5 bases and J by 10 bases, and 12 bases separated the two germline ends. The CDR3 is 13 amino acids.

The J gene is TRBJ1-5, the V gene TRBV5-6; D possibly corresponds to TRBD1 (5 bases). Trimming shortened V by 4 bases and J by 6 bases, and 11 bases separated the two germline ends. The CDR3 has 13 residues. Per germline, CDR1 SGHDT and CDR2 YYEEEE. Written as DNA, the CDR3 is TGTGCCAGCAGCCAGGGCGGTGGTCAGCCCCAGCATTTT. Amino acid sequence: CASSQGGGQPQHF.

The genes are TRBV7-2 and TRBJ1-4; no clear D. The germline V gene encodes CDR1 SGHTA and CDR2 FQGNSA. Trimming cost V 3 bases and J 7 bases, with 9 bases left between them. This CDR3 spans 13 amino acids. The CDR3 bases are TGTGCCAGCAGCTTGGAATGGGCTGAAAAACTGTTTTTT. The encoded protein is CASSLEWAEKLFF.

CDR3 residues: CASSSTSGGVETQYF. DNA for the CDR3: TGTGCCAGCAGTTCGACTAGCGGCGGAGTGGAGACCCAGTACTTC. The chain combines TRBV28 with TRBJ2-5, with 9 positions matching TRBD2. J lost 5 bases, V lost 4 bases, and 8 bases had no gene match. Germline values: CDR1 MDHEN, CDR2 SYDVKM. The CDR3 is 15 residues long.